This T cell receptor (beta chain) came from a study of T cells in Graves' hyperthyroidism and ophthalmopathy. Study-level points and caveats: Most clonotypes expanded in thyroid above 0.001 were likewise present in blood.

On this clonotype: As yet, its antigen is unknown.

V was cut by 7 bases and J by 6 bases, with 15 bases left in between. The CDR3 is 13 amino acids. The PBMCs were taken from over 9.5 ml of fresh peripheral blood. Researchers took RNA transcripts and amplified the TCR beta CDR3 regions from them. First-round RT-PCR of the TCR CDR3 relied on the HTBI primer set. TCRdb reprocessed the multiplex PCR reads via MiXCR and lists one record per CDR3 protein. The table shows about 380,000 distinct CDR3 sequences, with approximately 13% occurring only once. The gene calls are TRBV12-3 or TRBV12-4 and TRBJ1-2; maybe TRBD1 (6 bases). Sequenced sample: blood. The sequence was obtained from an older woman with Graves' hyperthyroidism. CDR3 residues: CASTLGGGNGYTF. In DNA form, the CDR3 reads TGTGCCAGCACCCTAGGAGGGGGTAATGGCTACACCTTC.